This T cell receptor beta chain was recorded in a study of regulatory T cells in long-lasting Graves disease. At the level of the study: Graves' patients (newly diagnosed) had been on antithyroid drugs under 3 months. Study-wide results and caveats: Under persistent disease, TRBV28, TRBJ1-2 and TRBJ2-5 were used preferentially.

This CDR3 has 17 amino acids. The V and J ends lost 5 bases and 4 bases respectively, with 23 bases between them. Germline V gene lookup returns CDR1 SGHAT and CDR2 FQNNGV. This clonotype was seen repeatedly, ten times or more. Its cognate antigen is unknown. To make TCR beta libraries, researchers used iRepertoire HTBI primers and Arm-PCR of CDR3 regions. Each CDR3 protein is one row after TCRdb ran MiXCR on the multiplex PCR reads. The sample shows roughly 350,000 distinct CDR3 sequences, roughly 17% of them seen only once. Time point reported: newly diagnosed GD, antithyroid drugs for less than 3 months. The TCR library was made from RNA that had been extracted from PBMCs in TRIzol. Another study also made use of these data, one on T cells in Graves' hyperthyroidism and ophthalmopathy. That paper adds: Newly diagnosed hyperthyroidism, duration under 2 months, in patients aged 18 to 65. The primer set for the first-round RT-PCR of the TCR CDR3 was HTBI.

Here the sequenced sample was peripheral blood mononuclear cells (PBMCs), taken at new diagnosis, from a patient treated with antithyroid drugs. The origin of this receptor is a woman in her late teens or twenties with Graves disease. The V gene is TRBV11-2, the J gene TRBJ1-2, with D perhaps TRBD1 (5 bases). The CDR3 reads CASSPSLLGGVVYGYTF. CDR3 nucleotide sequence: TGTGCCAGCAGCCCGAGCCTACTGGGGGGAGTTGTCTATGGCTACACCTTC.